This T cell receptor beta chain was profiled in a study of a mutant IDH1 vaccine in newly diagnosed glioma. As regards this clone: The antigen remains undetermined.

This table comes from immunoSEQ multiplex PCR, and its TCRdb copy is limited to in-frame clones, with some not included. The table has approximately 11,000 clones, around 87% seen once; the top ten hold 5% to 7%. Germline CDR1 is MDHEN and CDR2 is SYDVKM. This CDR3 comprises 14 residues. V gave up 7 bases and J gave up 1 base, with 11 bases separating them. Time point meaning: week 5, during vaccination. In the vaccine, a single dose held 300 ug of the mutant IDH1 20-mer peptide, along with topical imiquimod. The sample here was PBMCs, taken from a glioma patient whose treatment included an IDH1 peptide vaccine. This TCR was sampled from a woman aged 35 to 49 with glioma. Some clones in this sample may be carry-over from other donors' samples. V gene TRBV28 combines with J gene TRBJ2-1; D gene ambiguous. The CDR3 loop is CASKKTLSYNEQFF. In DNA, the CDR3 is TGTGCCAGCAAAAAGACCCTATCCTACAATGAGCAGTTCTTC.